These 4 T cell receptor beta chains came from one sample sequenced in a study (dated by TCRdb to the early 2010s). TCRdb lists the instrument as Illumina Genome Analyzer IIx. TCRdb reran the public reads through fastp at Q25 and MiXCR, keeping productive beta chains. When rows share a CDR3 protein, they turn into one entry using the most common DNA and genes. Counted in this sample were some 15,000 distinct CDR3 sequences; around 34% of them appeared once. Jointly, the top ten make up 16% of the sample. Material for sequencing was blood. Receptors were obtained from a human donor.

By sample fraction, this clonotype is medium-sized. The chain recombines TRBV20-1 with TRBJ1-6; possible D gene TRBD1, 6 bases. Trimming removed 3 bases from V and 5 bases from J, with 8 bases in between. The germline V gene encodes CDR1 DFQATT and CDR2 SNEGSKA (reference sequence). This CDR3 is 13 amino acids long. The CDR3: CSARAGDNSPLHF. CDR3 nucleotides: TGCAGTGCTAGGGCAGGGGATAATTCACCCCTCCACTTT.

This clonotype was detected ten times or more. In nucleotides, the CDR3 is TGCAGCGTTGAGGAGAGACAGGGGATCACTGAAGCTTTCTTT. As protein: CSVEERQGITEAFF. The chain is built from TRBV29-1 and TRBJ1-1; 8 bases align to TRBD1. In germline, CDR1 is SQVTM, CDR2 ANQGSEA. This CDR3 spans 14 amino acids. With 3 bases clipped from V and 4 bases from J, the junction kept 7 bases outside the gene matches.

This clonotype is medium-sized (0.01 to 0.1%) within its sample. The rearrangement uses TRBV4-3 and TRBJ2-1; 7 bases map to TRBD1. CDR3 length: 16 residues. V lost 0 bases, J lost 9 bases, and 11 bases stayed unmatched. CDR1 is LGHNA, CDR2 YSLEER, per germline. The DNA for the CDR3 is TGCGCCAGCAGCCAAGATTGGGGTGGACAGGTTAGTGAGCAGTTCTTC. It specifies CASSQDWGGQVSEQFF.

This clonotype rates as medium-sized. This chain connects TRBV4-3 to TRBJ2-3; D is uncertain. This CDR3 region has 13 residues. V was cut by 3 bases and J by 6 bases, with 10 bases left in between. The germline CDR1 and CDR2 sequences are LGHNA and YSLEER. The CDR3 nucleotides read TGCGCCAGCAGCCAGGGCAGTGGGGATACGCAGTATTTT. Residues: CASSQGSGDTQYF.